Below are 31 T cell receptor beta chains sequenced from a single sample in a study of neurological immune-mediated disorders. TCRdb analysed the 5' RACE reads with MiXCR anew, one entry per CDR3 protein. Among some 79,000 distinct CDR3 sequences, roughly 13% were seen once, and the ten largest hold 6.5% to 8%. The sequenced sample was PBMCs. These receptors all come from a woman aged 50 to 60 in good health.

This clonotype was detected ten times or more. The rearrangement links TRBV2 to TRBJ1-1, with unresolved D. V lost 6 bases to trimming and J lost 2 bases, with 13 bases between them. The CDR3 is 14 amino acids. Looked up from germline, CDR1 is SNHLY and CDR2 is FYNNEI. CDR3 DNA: TGTGCCAGCAGCCAAGAGTCAGGAAACACTGAAGCTTTCTTT. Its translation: CASSQESGNTEAFF.

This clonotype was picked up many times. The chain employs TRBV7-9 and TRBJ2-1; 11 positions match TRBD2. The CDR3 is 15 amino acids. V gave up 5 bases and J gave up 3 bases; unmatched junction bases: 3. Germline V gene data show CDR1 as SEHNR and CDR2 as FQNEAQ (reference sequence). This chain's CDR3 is CASSRTSGGYNEQFF. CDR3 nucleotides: TGTGCCAGCAGCCGAACTAGCGGGGGCTACAATGAGCAGTTCTTC.

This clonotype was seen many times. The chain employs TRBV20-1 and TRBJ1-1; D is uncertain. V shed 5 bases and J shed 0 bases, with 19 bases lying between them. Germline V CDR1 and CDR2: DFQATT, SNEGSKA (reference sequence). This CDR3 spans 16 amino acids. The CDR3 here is CSAPGPNLGMNTEAFF. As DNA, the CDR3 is TGCAGTGCTCCAGGCCCCAACTTAGGCATGAACACTGAAGCTTTCTTT.

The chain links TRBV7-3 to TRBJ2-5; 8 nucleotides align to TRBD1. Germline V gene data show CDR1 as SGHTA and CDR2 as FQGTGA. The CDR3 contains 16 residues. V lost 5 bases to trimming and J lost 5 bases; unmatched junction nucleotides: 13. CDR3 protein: CASSPNSGQGWETQYF. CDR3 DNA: TGTGCCAGCAGCCCCAACTCCGGACAGGGCTGGGAGACCCAGTACTTC.

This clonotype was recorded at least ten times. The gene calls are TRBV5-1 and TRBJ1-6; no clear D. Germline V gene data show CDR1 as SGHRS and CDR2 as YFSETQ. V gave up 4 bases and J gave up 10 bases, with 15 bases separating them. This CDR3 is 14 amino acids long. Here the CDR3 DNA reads TGCGCCAGCAGCCCTGGGGATCTTTTCTCACCCCTCCACTTT. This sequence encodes CASSPGDLFSPLHF.

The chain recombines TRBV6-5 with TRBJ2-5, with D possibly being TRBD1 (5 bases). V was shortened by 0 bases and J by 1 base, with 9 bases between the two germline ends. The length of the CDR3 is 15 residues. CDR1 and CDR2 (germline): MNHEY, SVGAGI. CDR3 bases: TGTGCCAGCAGTTACTCAGGGGCCAGCCAAGAGACCCAGTACTTC. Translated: CASSYSGASQETQYF.

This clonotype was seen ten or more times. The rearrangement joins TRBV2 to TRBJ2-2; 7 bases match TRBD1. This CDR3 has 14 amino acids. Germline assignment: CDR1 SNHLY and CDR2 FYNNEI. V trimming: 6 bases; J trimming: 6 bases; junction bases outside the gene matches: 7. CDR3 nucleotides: TGTGCCAGCAGCGGACAGGCGAAACCCGGGGAGCTGTTTTTT. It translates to CASSGQAKPGELFF.

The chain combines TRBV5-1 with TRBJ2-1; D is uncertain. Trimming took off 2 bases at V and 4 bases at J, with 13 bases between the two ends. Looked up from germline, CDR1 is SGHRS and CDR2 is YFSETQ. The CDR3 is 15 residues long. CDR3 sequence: CASSLLNPGYNEQFF. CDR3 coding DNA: TGCGCCAGCAGCTTACTAAACCCGGGTTACAATGAGCAGTTCTTC. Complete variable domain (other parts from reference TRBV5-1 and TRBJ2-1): KAGVTQTPRYLIKTRGQQVTLSCSPISGHRSVSWYQQTPGQGLQFLFEYFSETQRNKGNFPGRFSGRQFSNSRSEMNVSTLELGDSALYLCASSLLNPGYNEQFFGPGTRLTVL.

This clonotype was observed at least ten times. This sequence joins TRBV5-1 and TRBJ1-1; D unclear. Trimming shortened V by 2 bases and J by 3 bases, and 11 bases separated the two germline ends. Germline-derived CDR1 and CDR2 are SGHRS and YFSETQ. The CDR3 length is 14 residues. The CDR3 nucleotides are TGCGCCAGCAGCTTATCCACTGAGGACACTGAAGCTTTCTTT. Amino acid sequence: CASSLSTEDTEAFF.

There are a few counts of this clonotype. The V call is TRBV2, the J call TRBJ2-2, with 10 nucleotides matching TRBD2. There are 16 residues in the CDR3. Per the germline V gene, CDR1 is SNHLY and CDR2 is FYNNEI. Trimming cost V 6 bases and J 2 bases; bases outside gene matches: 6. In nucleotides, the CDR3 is TGTGCCAGCAGATTAGGACTAGCGGTAAACACCGGGGAGCTGTTTTTT. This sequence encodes CASRLGLAVNTGELFF.

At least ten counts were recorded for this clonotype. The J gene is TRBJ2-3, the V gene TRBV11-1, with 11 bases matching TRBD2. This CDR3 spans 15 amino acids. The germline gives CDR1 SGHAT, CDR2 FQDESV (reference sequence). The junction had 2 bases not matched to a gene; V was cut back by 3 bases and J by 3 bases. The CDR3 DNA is TGTGCCAGCAGCTTGGGACTAGCGGCTACAGATACGCAGTATTTT. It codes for CASSLGLAATDTQYF.

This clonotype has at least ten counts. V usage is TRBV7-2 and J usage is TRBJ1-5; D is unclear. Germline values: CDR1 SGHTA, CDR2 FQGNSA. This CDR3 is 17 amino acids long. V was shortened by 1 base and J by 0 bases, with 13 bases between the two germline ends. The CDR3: CASSLVGGGNSNQPQHF. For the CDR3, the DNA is TGTGCCAGCAGCTTAGTCGGCGGAGGCAATAGCAATCAGCCCCAGCATTTT.

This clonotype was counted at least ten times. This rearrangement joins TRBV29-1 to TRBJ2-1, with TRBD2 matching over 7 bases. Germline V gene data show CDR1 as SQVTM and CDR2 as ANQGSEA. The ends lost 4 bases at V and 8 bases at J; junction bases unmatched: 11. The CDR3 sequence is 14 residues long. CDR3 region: CSVVTSGIGDEQFF. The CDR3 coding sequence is TGCAGCGTTGTAACCAGCGGGATCGGGGATGAGCAGTTCTTC.

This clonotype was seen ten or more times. DNA for the CDR3: TGTGCCACCAGTAGTAATAAGAACACTGAAGCTTTCTTT. Translated: CATSSNKNTEAFF. The V and J genes are TRBV24-1 and TRBJ1-1; no definite D call. The CDR3 totals 13 residues. The germline V gene encodes CDR1 KGHDR and CDR2 SFDVKD. The V end lost 6 bases, the J end lost 1 base, and 8 bases lay between the germline ends.

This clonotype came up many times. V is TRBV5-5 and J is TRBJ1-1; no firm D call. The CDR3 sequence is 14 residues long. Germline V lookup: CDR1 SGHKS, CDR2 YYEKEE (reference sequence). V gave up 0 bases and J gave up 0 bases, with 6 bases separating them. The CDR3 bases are TGTGCCAGCAGCTTGGAACCGATGAACACTGAAGCTTTCTTT. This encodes CASSLEPMNTEAFF.

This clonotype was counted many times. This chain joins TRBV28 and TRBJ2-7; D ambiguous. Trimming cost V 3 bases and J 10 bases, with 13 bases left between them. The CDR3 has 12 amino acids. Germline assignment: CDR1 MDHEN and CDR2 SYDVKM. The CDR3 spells CASSLESPLQYF. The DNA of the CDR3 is TGTGCCAGCAGTTTGGAAAGCCCGTTACAGTACTTC.

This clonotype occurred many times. CDR3 region: CASSFGNNQPQHF. In DNA, the CDR3 is TGCGCCAGCAGCTTCGGGAACAACCAGCCCCAGCATTTT. The rearrangement links TRBV5-1 to TRBJ1-5; D not certain. V was trimmed by 2 bases and J by 7 bases, leaving 10 bases between them. Germline CDR1 reads SGHRS; CDR2 reads YFSETQ. This CDR3 has 13 amino acids.

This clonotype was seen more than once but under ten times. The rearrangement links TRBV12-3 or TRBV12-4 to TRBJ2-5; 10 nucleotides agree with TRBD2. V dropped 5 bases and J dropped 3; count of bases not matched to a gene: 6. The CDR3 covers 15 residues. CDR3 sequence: CASSSGLAGEETQYF. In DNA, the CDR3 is TGTGCCAGCAGTAGCGGCCTAGCGGGAGAAGAGACCCAGTACTTC.

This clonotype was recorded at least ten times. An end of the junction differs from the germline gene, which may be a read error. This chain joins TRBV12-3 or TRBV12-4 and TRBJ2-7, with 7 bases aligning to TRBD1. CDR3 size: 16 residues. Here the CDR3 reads CASSVALGDSRYEQYF. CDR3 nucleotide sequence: TGTGCCAGCAGTGTAGCACTAGGGGACAGCCGCTACGAGCAGTACTTC.

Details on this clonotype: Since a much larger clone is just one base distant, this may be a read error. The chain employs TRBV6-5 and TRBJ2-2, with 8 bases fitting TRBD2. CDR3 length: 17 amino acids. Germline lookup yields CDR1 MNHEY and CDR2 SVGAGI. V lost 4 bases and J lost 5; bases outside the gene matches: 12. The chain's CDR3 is CASSSPGLVGMTGELFF. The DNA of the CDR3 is TGTGCCAGCAGTTCACCGGGACTAGTGGGAATGACCGGGGAGCTGTTTTTT.

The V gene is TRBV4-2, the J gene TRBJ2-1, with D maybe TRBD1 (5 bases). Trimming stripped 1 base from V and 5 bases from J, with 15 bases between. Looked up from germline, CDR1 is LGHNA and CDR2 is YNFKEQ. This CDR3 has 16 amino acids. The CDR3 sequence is CASSQGLLTTDNEQFF. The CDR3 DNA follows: TGTGCCAGCAGCCAAGGCCTATTGACGACAGACAATGAGCAGTTCTTC.

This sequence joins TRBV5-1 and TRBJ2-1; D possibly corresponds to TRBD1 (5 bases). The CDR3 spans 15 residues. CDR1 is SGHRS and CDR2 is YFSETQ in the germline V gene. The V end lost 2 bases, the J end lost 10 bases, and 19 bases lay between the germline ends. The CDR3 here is CASSFGWGQGQEQFF. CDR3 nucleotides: TGCGCCAGCAGCTTCGGCTGGGGTCAGGGTCAAGAGCAGTTCTTC.

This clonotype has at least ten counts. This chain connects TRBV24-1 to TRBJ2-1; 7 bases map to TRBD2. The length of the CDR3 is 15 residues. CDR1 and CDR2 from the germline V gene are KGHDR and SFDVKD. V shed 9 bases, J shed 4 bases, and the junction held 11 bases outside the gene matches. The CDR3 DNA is TGTGCCACCTCCAACAACCAAGCGGGGTACAATGAGCAGTTCTTC. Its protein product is CATSNNQAGYNEQFF.

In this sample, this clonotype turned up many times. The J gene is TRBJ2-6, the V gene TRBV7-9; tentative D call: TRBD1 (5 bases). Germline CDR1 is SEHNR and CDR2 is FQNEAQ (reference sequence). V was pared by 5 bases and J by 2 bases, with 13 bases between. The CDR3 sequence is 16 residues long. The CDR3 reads CASSQDSAPGANVLTF. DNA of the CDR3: TGTGCCAGCAGCCAAGACAGTGCGCCTGGGGCCAACGTCCTGACTTTC.

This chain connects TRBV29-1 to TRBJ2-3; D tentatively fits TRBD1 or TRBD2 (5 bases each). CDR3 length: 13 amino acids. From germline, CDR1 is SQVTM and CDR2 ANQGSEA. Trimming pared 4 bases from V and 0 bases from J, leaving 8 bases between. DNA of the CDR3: TGCAGCGTTGTCTGGGGGAGCACAGATACGCAGTATTTT. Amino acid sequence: CSVVWGSTDTQYF.

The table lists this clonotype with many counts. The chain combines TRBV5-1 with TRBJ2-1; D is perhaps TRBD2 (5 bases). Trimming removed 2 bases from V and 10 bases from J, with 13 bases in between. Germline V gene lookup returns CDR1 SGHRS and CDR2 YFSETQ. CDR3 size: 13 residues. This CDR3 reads CASSFDHTGEQFF. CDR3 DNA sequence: TGCGCCAGCAGCTTCGACCATACGGGGGAGCAGTTCTTC.

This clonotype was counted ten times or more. The CDR3 here is CASSLVPLRRDSWHEQFF. CDR3 in DNA: TGCGCCAGCAGCTTGGTTCCGCTTAGGAGGGACTCTTGGCATGAGCAGTTCTTC. The rearrangement joins TRBV5-1 to TRBJ2-1; D might be TRBD2 (6 bases). V was shortened by 0 bases and J by 8 bases, with 24 bases between the two germline ends. Germline V lookup: CDR1 SGHRS, CDR2 YFSETQ. The CDR3 is made up of 18 amino acids.

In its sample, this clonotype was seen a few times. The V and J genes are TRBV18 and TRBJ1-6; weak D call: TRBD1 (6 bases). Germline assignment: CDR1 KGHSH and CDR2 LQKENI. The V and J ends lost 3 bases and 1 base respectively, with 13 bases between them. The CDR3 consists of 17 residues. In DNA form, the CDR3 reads TGTGCCAGCTCACCGACAGGTCCCGGGTCCTATAATTCACCCCTCCACTTT. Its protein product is CASSPTGPGSYNSPLHF.

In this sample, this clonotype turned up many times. CDR3 loop: CASRGTSRDEQYF. In nucleotides, the CDR3 is TGTGCCAGCAGAGGGACTAGTAGGGATGAGCAGTACTTC. The chain is built from TRBV6-5 and TRBJ2-7, with 8 bases identical to TRBD2. V gave up 6 bases and J gave up 7 bases; unmatched junction bases: 8. Germline V CDR1 and CDR2: MNHEY, SVGAGI. The CDR3 extends over 13 amino acids.

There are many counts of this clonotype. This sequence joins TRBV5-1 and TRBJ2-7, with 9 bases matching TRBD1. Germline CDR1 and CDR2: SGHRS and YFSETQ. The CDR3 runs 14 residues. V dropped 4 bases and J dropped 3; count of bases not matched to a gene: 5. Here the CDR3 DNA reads TGCGCCAGCAGCCGGACAGGGGATAGCTACGAGCAGTACTTC. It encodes CASSRTGDSYEQYF.

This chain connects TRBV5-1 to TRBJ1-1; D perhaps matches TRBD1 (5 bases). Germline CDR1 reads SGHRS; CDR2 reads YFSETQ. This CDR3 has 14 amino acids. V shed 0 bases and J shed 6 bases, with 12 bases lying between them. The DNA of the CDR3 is TGCGCCAGCAGCTTGGGGGCAGGGTCTGCTGAAGCTTTCTTT. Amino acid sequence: CASSLGAGSAEAFF.